These 21 T cell receptor beta chains were sequenced from one sample in a study of shared clonotypes between healthy human individuals. Clones were sequenced by immunoSEQ multiplex PCR, and TCRdb holds only the in-frame ones, with some missing. The profile shows 1.6 million or so clones, about 98.5% of them singletons. Sequenced sample: naive CD4+ T cells sorted from blood. Subset specified: CD45RA+ positively selected. The receptors here all came from a man aged 25 to 45 in good health.

The chain carries TRBV29-1 and TRBJ2-3; no firm D call. CDR3 length: 11 amino acids. Per the germline V gene, CDR1 is SQVTM and CDR2 is ANQGSEA. The V and J ends lost 7 bases and 3 bases respectively, with 8 bases between them. This CDR3 is CSAAFTDTQYF. In nucleotides, the CDR3 is TGCAGCGCAGCCTTTACAGATACGCAGTATTTT.

This clone was found once. Other nucleotide sequences from this sample produce the same CDR3. The CDR3 region is CASSSRQGGQPQHF. Written as DNA, the CDR3 is TGTGCCAGCAGTTCCCGGCAGGGGGGGCAGCCCCAGCATTTT. This rearrangement joins TRBV7-2 to TRBJ1-5; 7 nucleotides align to TRBD1. The CDR3 is 14 amino acids. Germline V gives CDR1 SGHTA, CDR2 FQGNSA. After removal of 6 bases from V and 7 bases from J, the junction contained 9 bases not matched to a gene.

The chain uses TRBV10-3 and TRBJ2-7, with 7 positions matching TRBD1. Germline loops: CDR1 ENHRY, CDR2 SYGVKD. The J segment lost 3 bases and the V segment lost 5 bases, leaving 7 bases of the junction unmatched. This CDR3 is 14 amino acids long. CDR3 nucleotides: TGTGCCATCAGTCCGGGACAGACCGACTACGAGCAGTACTTC. Translated: CAISPGQTDYEQYF.

This clone was detected only once. The V gene is TRBV5-1, the J gene TRBJ2-1; a possible D gene is TRBD2 (5 bases). The CDR3 has 14 residues. Germline V CDR1 and CDR2: SGHRS, YFSETQ. The ends were cut back, 3 bases at V and 6 bases at J, with 13 bases in the middle. In DNA form, the CDR3 reads TGCGCCAGCAGCTCCGGAGGCAGAATCAATGAGCAGTTCTTC. The encoded protein is CASSSGGRINEQFF.

A note on this clone: Additional DNA sequences in this sample encode the identical CDR3. The chain has TRBV2 and TRBJ2-7; the D is unclear. This CDR3 is 10 amino acids long. Germline lookup yields CDR1 SNHLY and CDR2 FYNNEI. V lost 3 bases to trimming and J lost 4 bases, with 1 base between them. The CDR3 loop reads CASSEYEQYF. CDR3 sequence (DNA): TGTGCCAGCAGTGAGTACGAGCAGTACTTC.

As concerns this clone: The sample carries other DNA sequences with the same CDR3. This sequence joins TRBV10-1 and TRBJ2-2; 12 bases line up with TRBD2. With 7 bases clipped from V and 8 bases from J, the junction kept 2 bases outside the gene matches. The CDR3 sequence is 13 residues long. Germline V gene data show CDR1 as WNHNN and CDR2 as SYGVQD (reference sequence). CDR3 loop: CASKGLAGGELFF. CDR3 nucleotides: TGCGCCAGCAAAGGACTAGCGGGAGGGGAGCTGTTTTTT.

A single count supports this clone. The chain uses TRBV29-1 and TRBJ2-3; 7 bases align to TRBD1. There are 14 residues in the CDR3. The germline V gene has CDR1 SQVTM and CDR2 ANQGSEA. J lost 4 bases, V lost 6 bases, and 10 bases had no gene match. The CDR3 DNA follows: TGCAGCGTCCCGACCAGGGGGAAGTCAGATACGCAGTATTTT. This translates into CSVPTRGKSDTQYF.

The gene calls are TRBV2 and TRBJ2-3; 7 bases agree with TRBD2. J gave up 9 bases and V 4 bases, and 7 bases lay outside the gene matches. CDR1 SNHLY and CDR2 FYNNEI come from the germline V gene. The CDR3 loop spans 13 amino acids. CDR3 nucleotides: TGTGCCAGCAGTGGGGGGAGGGGCGAAACGCAGTATTTT. Translation gives CASSGGRGETQYF.

The chain joins TRBV6-5 to TRBJ2-7; no clear D. V was shortened by 0 bases and J by 2 bases, with 14 bases between the two germline ends. Germline V gene data show CDR1 as MNHEY and CDR2 as SVGAGI. The CDR3 is made up of 16 amino acids. CDR3 sequence: CASSYSSFGKPYEQYF. The DNA of the CDR3 is TGTGCCAGCAGTTACTCGAGCTTTGGAAAGCCCTACGAGCAGTACTTC.

This clone was recorded only once. The rearrangement uses TRBV7-6 and TRBJ1-3; D not certain. V lost 2 bases, J lost 0 bases, and 20 bases lay in between. The length of the CDR3 is 19 residues. Looked up from germline, CDR1 is SGHVS and CDR2 is FNYEAQ. CDR3 coding DNA: TGTGCCAGCAGCTTATTTCAGGTTGGGCAGGAGTTCTCTGGAAACACCATATATTTT. Translated, it gives CASSLFQVGQEFSGNTIYF.

The chain uses TRBV5-1 and TRBJ2-2; D is perhaps TRBD1 (6 bases). Germline CDR1 SGHRS, CDR2 YFSETQ. The V and J ends lost 5 bases and 0 bases respectively, with 14 bases between them. The CDR3 has 16 amino acids. The chain's CDR3 is CASSPREGANTGELFF. As DNA, the CDR3 is TGCGCCAGCAGTCCCAGAGAGGGGGCGAACACCGGGGAGCTGTTTTTT.

The chain carries TRBV5-4 and TRBJ2-5, with 7 positions matching TRBD2. The germline CDR1 and CDR2 sequences are SGHNT and YYREEE (reference sequence). The CDR3 loop spans 15 amino acids. V trimming: 0 bases; J trimming: 5 bases; junction bases outside the gene matches: 7. In DNA form, the CDR3 reads TGTGCCAGCAGCTTGGGGGGGAGGGCCGAGGAGACCCAGTACTTC. Its translation: CASSLGGRAEETQYF.

This chain links TRBV7-9 with TRBJ2-1; tentative D call: TRBD2 (6 bases). Trimming took off 2 bases at V and 3 bases at J, with 14 bases between the two ends. The CDR3 extends over 16 amino acids. Per the germline V gene, CDR1 is SEHNR and CDR2 is FQNEAQ (reference sequence). CDR3 nucleotide sequence: TGTGCCAGCAGCTTAACTGGGCTAGCGCTCTACAATGAGCAGTTCTTC. Translation: CASSLTGLALYNEQFF.

A single count supports this clone. This chain uses TRBV30 with TRBJ2-1; the D gene is possibly TRBD2 (6 bases). Trimming stripped 0 bases from V and 9 bases from J, with 9 bases between. The CDR3 has 12 residues. Germline values: CDR1 GTSNPN, CDR2 SVGIG (reference sequence). The CDR3 loop reads CAWSVSGVEQFF. The CDR3, as DNA: TGTGCCTGGAGTGTTAGCGGAGTTGAGCAGTTCTTC.

This clone has just one count. This chain joins TRBV28 and TRBJ2-7; TRBD1 is a possible D gene (5 bases). The CDR3 loop spans 13 amino acids. Trimming took off 6 bases at V and 4 bases at J, with 13 bases between the two ends. Germline V gene lookup returns CDR1 MDHEN and CDR2 SYDVKM. CDR3 in DNA: TGTGCCAGCAGGGGGCAGTTTCTGTACGAGCAGTACTTC. Its translation is CASRGQFLYEQYF.

This chain joins TRBV7-2 and TRBJ2-7; D is unresolved. The CDR3 contains 12 residues. Trimming left V 3 bases short and J 6 bases short, with 9 bases between. The germline V gene has CDR1 SGHTA and CDR2 FQGNSA. The CDR3 loop reads CASSFRVGEQYF. The CDR3 nucleotides are TGTGCCAGCAGCTTTAGGGTTGGCGAGCAGTACTTC. Together with reference TRBV7-2 and TRBJ2-7, the CDR3 gives the full variable domain: GAGVSQSPSNKVTEKGKDVELRCDPISGHTALYWYRQSLGQGLEFLIYFQGNSAPDKSGLPSDRFSAERTGGSVSTLTIQRTQQEDSAVYLCASSFRVGEQYFGPGTRLTVT.

The gene calls are TRBV5-5 and TRBJ1-5; no firm D call. The CDR3 covers 15 residues. Germline values: CDR1 SGHKS, CDR2 YYEKEE (reference sequence). With 0 bases removed from V and 1 base from J, the gap between germline ends came to 8 bases. CDR3 DNA sequence: TGTGCCAGCAGCTTGGGGACCCAGAGCAATCAGCCCCAGCATTTT. Its translation is CASSLGTQSNQPQHF.

This chain joins TRBV28 and TRBJ2-1; 10 nucleotides match TRBD2. The junction had 4 bases not matched to a gene; V was cut back by 7 bases and J by 4 bases. The CDR3 runs to 14 residues. Germline loops: CDR1 MDHEN, CDR2 SYDVKM. The chain's CDR3 is CASMRSGRYNEQFF. The CDR3 region has the DNA TGTGCCAGCATGCGTAGCGGGAGGTACAATGAGCAGTTCTTC.

The chain joins TRBV6-1 to TRBJ1-2; TRBD1 is a possible D gene (6 bases). This CDR3 is built from 15 residues. Trimming stripped 5 bases from V and 2 bases from J, with 15 bases between. The germline gives CDR1 MNHNS, CDR2 SASEGT. The CDR3 bases are TGTGCCAGCAGTCCCAACCCAACAGGGAACTATGGCTACACCTTC. It specifies CASSPNPTGNYGYTF.

The gene calls are TRBV5-4 and TRBJ2-7, with unresolved D. This CDR3 is 15 amino acids long. Germline CDR1 reads SGHNT; CDR2 reads YYREEE (reference sequence). Trimming took 0 bases from V and 1 from J, leaving 11 bases between them. The CDR3 protein is CASSLAQMNSYEQYF. The CDR3 DNA follows: TGTGCCAGCAGCTTGGCACAGATGAATTCCTACGAGCAGTACTTC.

The J gene is TRBJ2-2, the V gene TRBV19; D is possibly TRBD1 (5 bases). The germline V gene encodes CDR1 LNHDA and CDR2 SQIVND (reference sequence). Trimming removed 5 bases from V and 0 bases from J, with 22 bases in between. The CDR3 consists of 19 residues. Here the CDR3 DNA reads TGTGCCAGTAGTCTCAGGGATCGGATAAGAGCCTCGAACACCGGGGAGCTGTTTTTT. It translates to CASSLRDRIRASNTGELFF.